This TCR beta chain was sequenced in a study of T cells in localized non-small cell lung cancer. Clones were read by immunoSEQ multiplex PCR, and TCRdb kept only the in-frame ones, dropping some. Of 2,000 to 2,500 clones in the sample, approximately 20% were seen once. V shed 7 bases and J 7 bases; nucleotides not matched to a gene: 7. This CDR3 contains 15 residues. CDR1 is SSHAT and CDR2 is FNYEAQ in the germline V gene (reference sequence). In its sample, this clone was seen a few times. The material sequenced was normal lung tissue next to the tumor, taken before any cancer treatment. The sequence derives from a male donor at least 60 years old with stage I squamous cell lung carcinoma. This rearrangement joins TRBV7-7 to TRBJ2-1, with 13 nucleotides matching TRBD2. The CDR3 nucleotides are TGTGCCAGCACCCCGGGACTAGCGGGACCGAATGAGCAGTTCTTC. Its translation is CASTPGLAGPNEQFF.